The rows below give T cell receptor beta chains drawn from one sample of a study of Tregs in tolerant kidney transplant recipients. TCRdb keeps only in-frame clones here, not all; method: immunoSEQ multiplex PCR. The repertoire consists of over 60,000 clones, with roughly 98% occurring once and the leading ten covering 0.56%. The starting material was CD4+ T cells from blood, obtained before the transplant. The receptors originated from a human donor who received a combined kidney and bone marrow transplant. Both conserved end residues are part of each CDR3. The order of the fields is J gene, D gene, V gene, clone size, CDR3 protein, CDR3 DNA. A D gene is named only where the DNA matches it firmly. Not every row has a clone size; where given, it reads once, few, many or a size class.

>TRBJ1-6|.|TRBV19|.
CASSSRVDSPLHF
TGTGCCAGTAGTTCCCGGGTTGACTCACCCCTCCACTTT
>TRBJ2-2|.|TRBV18|.
CASSRPIETGELFF
TGTGCCAGCTCACGCCCGATAGAGACCGGGGAGCTGTTTTTT
>TRBJ2-1|TRBD2|TRBV4-3|.
CASLAGNNEQFF
TGCGCCAGCTTAGCGGGTAACAATGAGCAGTTCTTC
>TRBJ2-1|TRBD2|TRBV7-6|.
CASSPTGTSGTRSYNEQFF
TGTGCCAGCAGCCCCACCGGGACTAGCGGGACTAGGAGCTACAATGAGCAGTTCTTC
>TRBJ2-3|.|TRBV11-2|.
CASSLRGGGLGTDTQYF
TGTGCCAGCAGCTTACGAGGGGGGGGATTGGGCACAGATACGCAGTATTTT
>TRBJ2-5|.|TRBV12-5|.
CASGLTSGGDSQETQYF
TGTGCTAGTGGTTTAACCTCGGGGGGGGACAGTCAAGAGACCCAGTACTTC
>TRBJ2-3|TRBD2|TRBV5-1|once
CASRRLAGSDTQYF
TGCGCCAGCAGGAGGCTAGCGGGGAGTGATACGCAGTATTTT
>TRBJ2-1|TRBD2|TRBV4-2|.
CASSREGAGGGYNEQFF
TGTGCCAGCAGCCGAGAAGGTGCCGGCGGGGGTTACAATGAGCAGTTCTTC
>TRBJ1-6|TRBD1|TRBV5-4|.
CASSLAGTGARSSYNSPLHF
TGTGCCAGCAGCTTAGCCGGGACAGGGGCCAGGAGCTCCTATAATTCACCCCTCCACTTT
>TRBJ2-5|.|TRBV5-1|.
CASSFGLAFEETQYF
TGCGCCAGCAGCTTTGGGCTAGCGTTCGAGGAGACCCAGTACTTC
>TRBJ1-1|.|TRBV7-2|once
CASSLDRSAAFF
TGTGCCAGCAGCTTAGACAGGTCGGCGGCTTTCTTT
>TRBJ2-2|.|TRBV10-3|.
CAISESAGANTGELFF
TGTGCCATCAGTGAGTCAGCAGGCGCGAACACCGGGGAGCTGTTTTTT
>TRBJ2-7|TRBD2|TRBV7-6|.
CASSPGLAKYEQYF
TGTGCCAGCAGCCCGGGACTAGCGAAATACGAGCAGTACTTC
>TRBJ2-3|.|TRBV30|.
CAWSYNLASTDTQYF
TGTGCCTGGAGTTATAACCTAGCTAGCACAGATACGCAGTATTTT
>TRBJ1-5|.|TRBV4-2|.
CASSPTGAGYSNQPQHF
TGTGCCAGCAGCCCGACCGGCGCGGGCTATAGCAATCAGCCCCAGCATTTT
>TRBJ2-7|.|TRBV27|.
CASTHRYEQYF
TGTGCCAGCACACACAGATACGAGCAGTACTTC
>TRBJ2-1|TRBD2|TRBV7-2|.
CASSLSGLAAEQFF
TGTGCCAGCAGCTTAAGCGGACTAGCGGCTGAGCAGTTCTTC
>TRBJ1-3|TRBD1|TRBV7-3|.
CASSSNRGSGNTIYF
TGTGCCAGCAGCTCTAACAGGGGCTCTGGAAACACCATATATTTT
>TRBJ2-3|.|TRBV5-4|.
CASSSRWATTDTQYF
TGTGCCAGCAGCTCTCGCTGGGCCACCACAGATACGCAGTATTTT
>TRBJ1-6|.|TRBV7-9|.
CASSPRDGGDSPLHF
TGTGCCAGCAGCCCCCGGGACGGAGGGGATTCACCCCTCCACTTT
>TRBJ2-7|TRBD2|TRBV6-5|once
CASRLAGPSSYEQYF
TGTGCCAGTCGACTAGCGGGTCCAAGCTCCTACGAGCAGTACTTC
>TRBJ2-3|TRBD1|TRBV18|once
CASSRPGTGDTLGADTQYF
TGTGCCAGCTCACGCCCCGGGACAGGAGATACCCTAGGGGCAGATACGCAGTATTTT
>TRBJ1-2|.|TRBV10-2|.
CASWNSGSPLRDYGYTF
TGCGCCAGCTGGAACTCGGGATCCCCTCTTAGGGACTATGGCTACACCTTC
>TRBJ1-4|.|TRBV28|.
CASRPGRGSNEKLFF
TGTGCCAGCAGACCAGGGAGGGGGTCTAATGAAAAACTGTTTTTT
>TRBJ1-5|.|TRBV4-2|.
CASSQSSNQPQHF
TGTGCCAGCAGCCAAAGCAGCAATCAGCCCCAGCATTTT
>TRBJ2-2|.|TRBV7-8|.
CASSAGGHGGGELFF
TGTGCCAGCAGCGCAGGGGGACACGGGGGTGGGGAGCTGTTTTTT
>TRBJ1-5|TRBD1|TRBV30|.
CAWGRQGNQPQHF
TGTGCCTGGGGGAGACAGGGGAATCAGCCCCAGCATTTT
>TRBJ2-5|.|TRBV2|.
CASTRSRPEGETQYF
TGTGCCAGCACAAGATCGCGGCCAGAAGGAGAGACCCAGTACTTC
>TRBJ2-3|.|TRBV30|.
CAWSLYGREVLDTQYF
TGTGCCTGGAGTCTCTACGGCAGGGAGGTTTTGGATACGCAGTATTTT
>TRBJ1-6|.|TRBV4-3|.
CASSLDRDIMSPLHF
TGCGCCAGCAGCCTGGACCGGGATATAATGTCACCCCTCCACTTT
>TRBJ1-5|TRBD1|TRBV19|once
CASSIRTGGVNQPQHF
TGTGCCAGTAGTATTAGGACAGGGGGCGTCAATCAGCCCCAGCATTTT